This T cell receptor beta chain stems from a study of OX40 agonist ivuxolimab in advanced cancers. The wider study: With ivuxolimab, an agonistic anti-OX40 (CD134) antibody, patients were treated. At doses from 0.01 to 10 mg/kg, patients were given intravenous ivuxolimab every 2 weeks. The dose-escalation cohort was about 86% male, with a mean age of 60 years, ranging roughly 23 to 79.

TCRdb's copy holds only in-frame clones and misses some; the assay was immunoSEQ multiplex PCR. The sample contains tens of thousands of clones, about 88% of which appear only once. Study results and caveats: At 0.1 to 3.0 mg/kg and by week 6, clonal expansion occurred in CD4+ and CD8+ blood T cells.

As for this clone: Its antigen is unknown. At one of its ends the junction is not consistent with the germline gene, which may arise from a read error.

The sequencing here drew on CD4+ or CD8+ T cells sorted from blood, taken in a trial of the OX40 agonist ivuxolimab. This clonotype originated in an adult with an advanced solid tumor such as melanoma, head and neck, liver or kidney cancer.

CDR3 coding DNA: TGCGCCAGCAGCCCGACTGTGGGCGGAGAGAGCTACGCCTTC. Protein sequence: CASSPTVGGESYAF. The chain recombines TRBV5-1 with TRBJ1-2, with D hard to call. Per the germline V gene, CDR1 is SGHRS and CDR2 is YFSETQ. This CDR3 contains 14 residues.